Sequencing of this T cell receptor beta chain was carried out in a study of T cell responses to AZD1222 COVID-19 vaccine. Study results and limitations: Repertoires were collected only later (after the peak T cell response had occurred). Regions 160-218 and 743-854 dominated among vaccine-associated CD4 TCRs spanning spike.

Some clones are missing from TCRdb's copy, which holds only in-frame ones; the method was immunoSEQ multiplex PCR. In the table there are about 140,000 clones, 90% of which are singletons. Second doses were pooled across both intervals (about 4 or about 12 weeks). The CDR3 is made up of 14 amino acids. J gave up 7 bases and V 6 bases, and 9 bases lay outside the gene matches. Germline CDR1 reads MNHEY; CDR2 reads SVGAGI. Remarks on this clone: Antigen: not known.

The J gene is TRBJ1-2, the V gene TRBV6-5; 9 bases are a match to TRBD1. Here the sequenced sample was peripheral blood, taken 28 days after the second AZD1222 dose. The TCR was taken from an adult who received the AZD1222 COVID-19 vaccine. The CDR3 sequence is CASRVDRGGFGYTF. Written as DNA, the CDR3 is TGTGCCAGCAGGGTTGACAGGGGGGGATTTGGCTACACCTTC.